This T cell receptor beta chain was identified in a study of radiotherapy plus CTLA-4 blockade in lung cancer. Turning to the study itself: Objective responses were seen in around 19% of patients, disease control in over 25%.

Data came from immunoSEQ multiplex PCR; TCRdb stores just in-frame clones and leaves some out. In the table there are some 32,000 clones, approximately 70% of which are singletons. This clone was observed a few times. CDR3 length: 16 residues. CDR1 and CDR2 (germline): MNHEY, SMNVEV (reference sequence). V was cut by 4 bases and J by 5 bases, with 20 bases left in between. This sequence was found in a human donor with non-small cell lung cancer who had stable disease on radiotherapy plus ipilimumab. The specimen was peripheral blood, collected from a patient treated with radiotherapy plus ipilimumab. The rearrangement links TRBV27 to TRBJ2-5, with D perhaps being TRBD1 or TRBD2 (5 bases each). The CDR3 DNA follows: TGTGCCAGCAGTTCGCTTCCGGGACGCCACCGGGAGACCCAGTACTTC. Translated, it gives CASSSLPGRHRETQYF.